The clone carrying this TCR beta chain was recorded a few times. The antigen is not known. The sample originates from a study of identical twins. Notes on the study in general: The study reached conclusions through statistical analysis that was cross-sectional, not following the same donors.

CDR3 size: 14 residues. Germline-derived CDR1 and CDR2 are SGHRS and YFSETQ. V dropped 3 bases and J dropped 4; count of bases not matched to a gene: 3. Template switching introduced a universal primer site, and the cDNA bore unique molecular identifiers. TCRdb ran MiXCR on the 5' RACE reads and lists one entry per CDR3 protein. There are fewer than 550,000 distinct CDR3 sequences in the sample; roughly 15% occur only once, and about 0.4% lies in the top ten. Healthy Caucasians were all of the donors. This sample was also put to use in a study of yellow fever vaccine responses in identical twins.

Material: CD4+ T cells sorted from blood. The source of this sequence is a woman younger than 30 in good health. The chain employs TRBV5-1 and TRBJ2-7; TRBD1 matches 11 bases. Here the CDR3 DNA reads TGCGCCAGCAGCTGGGGGACAGGGGGTTACGAGCAGTACGTC. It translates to CASSWGTGGYEQYV.